These 30 T cell receptor beta chains share one sample of origin, sequenced in a study of blood T cell repertoires in COVID-19. Libraries were prepared by immunoSEQ multiplex PCR; TCRdb keeps only in-frame clonotypes and omits some of them. The profile shows approximately 100,000 clones, around 87% of them singletons. Sequencing input: peripheral blood. Receptors originate from a woman in her 30s with acute or convalescent COVID-19.

The V and J genes are TRBV11-2 and TRBJ2-7, with D possibly TRBD1 on 5 matching bases. Looked up from germline, CDR1 is SGHAT and CDR2 is FQNNGV. The CDR3 extends over 13 amino acids. The V and J ends lost 2 bases and 3 bases respectively, with 8 bases between them. In DNA, the CDR3 is TGTGCCAGCAGCTTACAGGGCAGCTACGAGCAGTACTTC. It codes for CASSLQGSYEQYF.

The chain joins TRBV27 to TRBJ2-5; a weak D match, TRBD2 (5 bases). The length of the CDR3 is 14 residues. Germline CDR1 and CDR2: MNHEY and SMNVEV (reference sequence). V was trimmed by 10 bases and J by 0 bases, leaving 15 bases between them. The CDR3, as DNA: TGTGCCACCCGCTCCGGGGTCGACCAAGAGACCCAGTACTTC. Translating it yields CATRSGVDQETQYF.

The J gene is TRBJ1-2, the V gene TRBV5-1; possibly TRBD1 for D (5 bases). The V end lost 0 bases, the J end lost 1 base, and 16 bases lay between the germline ends. Looked up from germline, CDR1 is SGHRS and CDR2 is YFSETQ. CDR3 length: 17 residues. The CDR3 nucleotides are TGCGCCAGCAGCTTGGGCCCGAGTCAGGGCGGTAACTATGGCTACACCTTC. It yields the protein CASSLGPSQGGNYGYTF.

The chain is built from TRBV7-8 and TRBJ2-3; 11 nucleotides match TRBD2. The CDR3 runs 16 residues. V shed 1 base, J shed 6 bases, and the junction held 6 bases outside the gene matches. Looked up from germline, CDR1 is SGHVS and CDR2 is FQNEAQ. The CDR3 DNA follows: TGTGCCAGCAGCTTAGTAGCGGGGGGGCCTTTGGATACGCAGTATTTT. It yields the protein CASSLVAGGPLDTQYF.

The chain uses TRBV29-1 and TRBJ2-7, with D tentatively TRBD1 (5 bases). Trimming took off 3 bases at V and 2 bases at J, with 11 bases between the two ends. Per the germline V gene, CDR1 is SQVTM and CDR2 is ANQGSEA. The length of the CDR3 is 13 residues. Written as DNA, the CDR3 is TGCAGCGTTGAGGATGACAGAGCCTACGAGCAGTACTTC. This gives the protein CSVEDDRAYEQYF.

The rearrangement uses TRBV6-6 and TRBJ2-1; 9 nucleotides match TRBD2. Germline V gene lookup returns CDR1 MNHNY and CDR2 SVGAGI (reference sequence). The CDR3 is 15 amino acids. With V trimmed by 5 bases and J by 8 bases, 10 bases remained unmatched. CDR3 DNA: TGTGCCAGCAGTACACCGGCTAGCGGGGCACATGAGCAGTTCTTC. This sequence encodes CASSTPASGAHEQFF.

The chain links TRBV6-1 to TRBJ2-1; possibly TRBD1 for D (6 bases). CDR1 is MNHNS and CDR2 is SASEGT in the germline V gene. Trimming removed 2 bases at V and 7 bases at J, with 15 bases between. The CDR3 covers 15 residues. The CDR3 loop is CASSERAGAFNEQFF. CDR3 coding DNA: TGTGCCAGCAGTGAACGGGCAGGGGCCTTTAATGAGCAGTTCTTC.

The chain has TRBV27 and TRBJ2-2; 8 bases line up with TRBD2. Germline V lookup: CDR1 MNHEY, CDR2 SMNVEV (reference sequence). J lost 5 bases, V lost 2 bases, and 7 bases had no gene match. CDR3 length: 16 amino acids. The CDR3: CASSLDAGGRTGELFF. The CDR3 region has the DNA TGTGCCAGCAGTTTAGACGCGGGGGGAAGGACCGGGGAGCTGTTTTTT.

The genes are TRBV15 and TRBJ1-4; tentatively, D is TRBD1 (6 bases). V was shortened by 8 bases and J by 8 bases, with 15 bases between the two germline ends. The germline V gene encodes CDR1 LNHNV and CDR2 YYDKDF (reference sequence). This CDR3 spans 13 amino acids. The CDR3 region has the DNA TGTGCCACCCGGGGACTAGGGGGGGAAAAACTGTTTTTT. As protein: CATRGLGGEKLFF.

This chain uses TRBV28 with TRBJ1-5; 7 bases align to TRBD1. With 6 bases clipped from V and 4 bases from J, the junction kept 9 bases outside the gene matches. Per germline, CDR1 MDHEN and CDR2 SYDVKM. The CDR3 consists of 15 residues. The CDR3, as DNA: TGTGCCAGCAGCTATCGGACAGGCTCTAATCAGCCCCAGCATTTT. Translated, it gives CASSYRTGSNQPQHF.

The CDR3 DNA sequence: TGTGCCAGCACCCCCGGGGGGGGCCAGAATACGCAGTATTTT. As protein: CASTPGGGQNTQYF. The gene calls are TRBV19 and TRBJ2-3; 8 bases are shared with TRBD2. Trimming cost V 9 bases and J 7 bases; bases outside gene matches: 12. The CDR3 loop spans 14 amino acids. Germline-derived CDR1 and CDR2 are LNHDA and SQIVND (reference sequence). The variable domain in full, completed from reference TRBV19 and TRBJ2-3, reads DGGITQSPKYLFRKEGQNVTLSCEQNLNHDAMYWYRQDPGQGLRLIYYSQIVNDFQKGDIAEGYSVSREKKESFPLTVTSAQKNPTAFYLCASTPGGGQNTQYFGPGTRLTVL.

V is TRBV7-2 and J is TRBJ2-7; the D gene is possibly TRBD2 (5 bases). The CDR3 is 14 amino acids. Germline CDR1 is SGHTA and CDR2 is FQGNSA. V was clipped by 1 base and J by 2 bases, with 9 bases between them. CDR3 region: CASSLVGATYEQYF. DNA of the CDR3: TGTGCCAGCAGCTTAGTGGGAGCTACCTACGAGCAGTACTTC.

This rearrangement joins TRBV5-6 to TRBJ1-1; no clear D gene. The CDR3 loop spans 13 amino acids. V lost 2 bases and J lost 7, with 12 bases in between. Germline values: CDR1 SGHDT, CDR2 YYEEEE. The CDR3 loop reads CASSFQTPLEAFF. The DNA of the CDR3 is TGTGCCAGCAGCTTTCAGACACCCCTTGAAGCTTTCTTT.

This clone was counted a single time. The chain is built from TRBV5-6 and TRBJ1-2, with 7 bases that match TRBD1. The CDR3 covers 13 residues. In germline, CDR1 is SGHDT, CDR2 YYEEEE. Losses at the gene ends were 3 bases for V and 4 bases for J; bases not matched to a gene: 3. CDR3 sequence: CASSSGTVYGYTF. The DNA of the CDR3 is TGTGCCAGCAGCTCCGGGACAGTCTATGGCTACACCTTC.

The genes are TRBV23-1 and TRBJ1-5; no definite D call. TRBV23-1 is given ORF status, its function remaining uncertain. CDR3 length equals 16 residues. V was clipped by 3 bases and J by 0 bases, with 12 bases between them. CDR3 in amino acids: CASSHPTGHSNQPQHF. The CDR3 DNA reads TGCGCCAGCAGTCACCCAACGGGTCATAGCAATCAGCCCCAGCATTTT.

This chain uses TRBV5-1 with TRBJ1-5, with TRBD1 matching over 8 bases. The CDR3 consists of 14 residues. CDR1 and CDR2 (germline): SGHRS, YFSETQ. Trimming cost V 4 bases and J 4 bases; bases outside gene matches: 4. CDR3 residues: CASSIGTGNQPQHF. In nucleotides, the CDR3 is TGCGCCAGCAGCATTGGGACAGGTAATCAGCCCCAGCATTTT.

The chain employs TRBV15 and TRBJ1-2; no definite D call. CDR1 and CDR2 (germline): LNHNV, YYDKDF (reference sequence). V lost 8 bases to trimming and J lost 2 bases, with 9 bases between them. The CDR3 sequence is 12 residues long. The CDR3 is CATANANYGYTF. CDR3 DNA: TGTGCCACCGCCAACGCGAACTATGGCTACACCTTC.

The chain employs TRBV15 and TRBJ1-1; D not certain. CDR1 is LNHNV, CDR2 YYDKDF, per germline (reference sequence). This CDR3 is built from 13 residues. V was trimmed by 0 bases and J by 10 bases, leaving 12 bases between them. The CDR3 nucleotides read TGTGCCACCAGCAGAGATGGGCCCAGCGGAGCTTTCTTT. Residues: CATSRDGPSGAFF. The full variable domain, with the rest looked up from reference TRBV15 and TRBJ1-1, is DAMVIQNPRYQVTQFGKPVTLSCSQTLNHNVMYWYQQKSSQAPKLLFHYYDKDFNNEADTPDNFQSRRPNTSFCFLDIRSPGLGDTAMYLCATSRDGPSGAFFGQGTRLTVV.

The J gene is TRBJ2-7, the V gene TRBV27; D may be TRBD1 (6 bases). The germline V and J ends were trimmed by 6 bases and 2 bases, with 11 bases remaining between them. The CDR3 totals 13 residues. Germline assignment: CDR1 MNHEY and CDR2 SMNVEV (reference sequence). In nucleotides, the CDR3 is TGTGCCAGCAGACAAGCAGGGGCCTACGAGCAGTACTTC. As protein: CASRQAGAYEQYF.

V gene TRBV5-1 combines with J gene TRBJ2-3; 7 positions match TRBD2. This CDR3 is built from 15 residues. Germline CDR1 and CDR2: SGHRS and YFSETQ. The trim removed 4 bases at V and 1 base at J, leaving 6 bases unmatched. The CDR3: CASSLTSVRTDTQYF. The CDR3 DNA reads as TGCGCCAGCAGCCTTACTAGCGTCCGCACAGATACGCAGTATTTT.

The chain recombines TRBV29-1 with TRBJ1-4; the D gene is possibly TRBD1 (5 bases). CDR1 and CDR2 (germline): SQVTM, ANQGSEA. V was clipped by 4 bases and J by 8 bases, with 14 bases between them. The CDR3 totals 13 residues. The CDR3: CSVAVREGEKLFF. CDR3 in DNA: TGCAGCGTTGCGGTCAGGGAAGGAGAAAAACTGTTTTTT.

The rearrangement uses TRBV5-1 and TRBJ1-3, with D possibly TRBD1 on 5 matching bases. CDR3 size: 14 residues. Per germline, CDR1 SGHRS and CDR2 YFSETQ. Trimming left V 4 bases short and J 0 bases short, with 8 bases between. The CDR3 spells CASSGGTSGNTIYF. The CDR3 DNA sequence: TGCGCCAGCAGCGGGGGGACCTCTGGAAACACCATATATTTT.

V gene TRBV5-1 combines with J gene TRBJ1-2; D gene ambiguous. CDR1 is SGHRS and CDR2 is YFSETQ in the germline V gene. Trimming removed 0 bases at V and 4 bases at J, with 7 bases between. The CDR3 sequence is 13 residues long. The CDR3 is CASSLAESYGYTF. CDR3 coding DNA: TGCGCCAGCAGCTTGGCTGAGAGCTATGGCTACACCTTC. The full variable domain, completed using reference TRBV5-1 and TRBJ1-2, is KAGVTQTPRYLIKTRGQQVTLSCSPISGHRSVSWYQQTPGQGLQFLFEYFSETQRNKGNFPGRFSGRQFSNSRSEMNVSTLELGDSALYLCASSLAESYGYTFGSGTRLTVV.

The chain employs TRBV6-2 or TRBV6-3 and TRBJ1-2; D not certain. Trimming left V 5 bases short and J 8 bases short, with 15 bases between. From germline, CDR1 is MNHEY and CDR2 SVGEGT. The CDR3 runs to 13 residues. CDR3 nucleotides: TGTGCCAGCAGTGTGAGGGAAGGGATGGGCTACACCTTC. Residues: CASSVREGMGYTF.

J is TRBJ1-5 and V is TRBV5-1, with D hard to call. Germline V lookup: CDR1 SGHRS, CDR2 YFSETQ. CDR3 length: 18 residues. V was cut by 3 bases and J by 1 base, with 20 bases left in between. The chain's CDR3 is CASSSRVVDPKSNQPQHF. The CDR3, as DNA: TGCGCCAGCAGCTCGAGGGTCGTCGATCCCAAAAGCAATCAGCCCCAGCATTTT.

The CDR3 DNA is TGTGCCGTTCAGGCGTCCTCTGGAAACACCATATATTTT. Translating gives CAVQASSGNTIYF. The chain recombines TRBV11-3 with TRBJ1-3; D is unresolved. V shed 11 bases and J shed 0 bases, with 11 bases lying between them. Looked up from germline, CDR1 is SGHNT and CDR2 is YENEEA. This CDR3 is 13 amino acids long.

The rearrangement joins TRBV28 to TRBJ2-1, with no clear D. CDR1 and CDR2 (germline): MDHEN, SYDVKM. This CDR3 spans 15 amino acids. Trimming cost V 2 bases and J 5 bases, with 13 bases left between them. In DNA form, the CDR3 reads TGTGCCAGCAGTTTACGGCGGAGCGCTGACAATGAGCAGTTCTTC. It codes for CASSLRRSADNEQFF. The full variable domain, with the rest looked up from reference TRBV28 and TRBJ2-1, is DVKVTQSSRYLVKRTGEKVFLECVQDMDHENMFWYRQDPGLGLRLIYFSYDVKMKEKGDIPEGYSVSREKKERFSLILESASTNQTSMYLCASSLRRSADNEQFFGPGTRLTVL.

The V call is TRBV5-1, the J call TRBJ1-6, with no clear D. Germline loops: CDR1 SGHRS, CDR2 YFSETQ. Trimming stripped 3 bases from V and 4 bases from J, with 8 bases between. CDR3 length: 14 amino acids. DNA for the CDR3: TGCGCCAGCAGCTCGGAGCCTTATAATTCACCCCTCCACTTT. Translated: CASSSEPYNSPLHF.

The V and J genes are TRBV5-1 and TRBJ2-1, with TRBD1 as a possible D gene (6 bases). Germline CDR1 reads SGHRS; CDR2 reads YFSETQ. The CDR3 has 14 residues. Trimming removed 2 bases at V and 7 bases at J, with 13 bases between. In nucleotides, the CDR3 is TGCGCCAGCAGCTTCGGATACAGGGAAAATGAGCAGTTCTTC. Amino acid sequence: CASSFGYRENEQFF.

This chain connects TRBV30 to TRBJ2-7; weak D call: TRBD1 (5 bases). Trimming took off 4 bases at V and 2 bases at J, with 18 bases between the two ends. Per the germline V gene, CDR1 is GTSNPN and CDR2 is SVGIG (reference sequence). There are 15 residues in the CDR3. This CDR3 reads CAWIQGPPLPYEQYF. Written as DNA, the CDR3 is TGTGCCTGGATTCAGGGCCCCCCCCTGCCCTACGAGCAGTACTTC. Variable domain in full (rest from reference TRBV30 and TRBJ2-7): SQTIHQWPATLVQPVGSPLSLECTVEGTSNPNLYWYRQAAGRGLQLLFYSVGIGQISSEVPQNLSASRPQDRQFILSSKKLLLSDSGFYLCAWIQGPPLPYEQYFGPGTRLTVT.